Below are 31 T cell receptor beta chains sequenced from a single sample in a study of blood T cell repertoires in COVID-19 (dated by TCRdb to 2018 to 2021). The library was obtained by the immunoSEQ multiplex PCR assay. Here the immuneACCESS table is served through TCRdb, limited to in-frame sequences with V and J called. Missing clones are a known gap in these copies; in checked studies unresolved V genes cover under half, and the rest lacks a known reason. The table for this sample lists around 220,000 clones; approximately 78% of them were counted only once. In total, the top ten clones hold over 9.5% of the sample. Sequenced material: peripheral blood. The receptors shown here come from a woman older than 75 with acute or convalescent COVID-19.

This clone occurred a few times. The CDR3 sequence: CASLPSSYNEQFF. The CDR3 DNA reads TGTGCCAGTCTTCCCAGCTCCTACAATGAGCAGTTCTTC. The V and J genes are TRBV28 and TRBJ2-1; D gene ambiguous. This CDR3 spans 13 amino acids. From germline, CDR1 is MDHEN and CDR2 SYDVKM. The V end was cut by 9 bases, the J end by 0 bases, with 9 bases between.

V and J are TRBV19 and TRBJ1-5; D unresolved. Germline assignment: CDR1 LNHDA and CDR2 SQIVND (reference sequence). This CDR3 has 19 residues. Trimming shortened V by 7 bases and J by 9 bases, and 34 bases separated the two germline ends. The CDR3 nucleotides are TGTGCCAGTAACCCGCCGTCAGCCGGGGTGACGGTTGTTGGTTTGCCCCAGCATTTT. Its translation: CASNPPSAGVTVVGLPQHF.

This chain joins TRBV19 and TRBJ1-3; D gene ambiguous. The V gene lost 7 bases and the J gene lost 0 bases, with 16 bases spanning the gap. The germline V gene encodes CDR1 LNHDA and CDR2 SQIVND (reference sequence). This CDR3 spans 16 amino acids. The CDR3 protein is CASTQRKGTSGNTIYF. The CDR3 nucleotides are TGTGCCAGTACCCAGCGGAAGGGAACCTCTGGAAACACCATATATTTT.

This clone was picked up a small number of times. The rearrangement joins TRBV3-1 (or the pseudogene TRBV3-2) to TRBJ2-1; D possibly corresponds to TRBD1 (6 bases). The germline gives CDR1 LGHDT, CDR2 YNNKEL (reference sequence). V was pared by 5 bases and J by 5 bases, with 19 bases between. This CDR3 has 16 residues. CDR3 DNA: TGTGCCAGCAGCTTAACTGGGGGCTTCTTGGACAATGAGCAGTTCTTC. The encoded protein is CASSLTGGFLDNEQFF.

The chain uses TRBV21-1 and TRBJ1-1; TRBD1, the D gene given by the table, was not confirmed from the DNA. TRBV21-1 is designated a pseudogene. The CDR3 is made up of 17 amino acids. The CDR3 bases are TGTGCCAGCAGCCGAAAGCAGACAGGAGAACAGGAGACTGAAGCTTTCTTT. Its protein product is CASSRKQTGEQETEAFF.

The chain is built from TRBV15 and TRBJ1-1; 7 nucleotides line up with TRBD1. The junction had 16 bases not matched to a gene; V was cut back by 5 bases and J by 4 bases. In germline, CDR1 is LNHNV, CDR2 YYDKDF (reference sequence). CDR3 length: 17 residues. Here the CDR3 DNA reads TGTGCCACCAGCGGCGGCCGACTAGGGGGCGTAAGCACTGAAGCTTTCTTT. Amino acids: CATSGGRLGGVSTEAFF.

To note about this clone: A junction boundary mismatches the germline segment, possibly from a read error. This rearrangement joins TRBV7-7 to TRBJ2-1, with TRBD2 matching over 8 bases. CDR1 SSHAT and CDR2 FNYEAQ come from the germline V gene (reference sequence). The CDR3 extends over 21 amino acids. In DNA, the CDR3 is TGTGCTAGCAGCTTAGCCCCGGTGGGGGCTAGCGGGCAACGCTCCTACAATGAGCAGTTCTTC. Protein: CASSLAPVGASGQRSYNEQFF.

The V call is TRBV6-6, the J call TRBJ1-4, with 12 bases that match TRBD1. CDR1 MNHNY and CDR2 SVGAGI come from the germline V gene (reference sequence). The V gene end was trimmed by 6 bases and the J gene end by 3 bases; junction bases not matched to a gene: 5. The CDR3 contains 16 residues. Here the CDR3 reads CASRGQGAVANEKLFF. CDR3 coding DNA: TGTGCCAGCAGGGGACAGGGGGCGGTAGCTAATGAAAAACTGTTTTTT.

The CDR3 DNA sequence: TGTGCCAGCAGCTCATCCCTTACTAGCGGGGGGGTGTACAATGAGCAGTTCTTC. Its protein is CASSSSLTSGGVYNEQFF. The chain uses TRBV7-2 and TRBJ2-1; 13 bases are a match to TRBD2. The CDR3 is made up of 18 amino acids. In germline, CDR1 is SGHTA, CDR2 FQGNSA. The V and J ends lost 4 bases and 4 bases, in that order; junction bases with no gene match: 10.

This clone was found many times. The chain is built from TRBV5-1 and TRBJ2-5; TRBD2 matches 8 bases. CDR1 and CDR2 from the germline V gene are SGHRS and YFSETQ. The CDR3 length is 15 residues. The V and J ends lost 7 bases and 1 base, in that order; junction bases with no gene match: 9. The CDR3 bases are TGCGCCAGCGGGGCTATTGGACTAGCCCAAGAGACCCAGTACTTC. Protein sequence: CASGAIGLAQETQYF. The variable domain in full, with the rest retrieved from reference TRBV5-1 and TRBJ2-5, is KAGVTQTPRYLIKTRGQQVTLSCSPISGHRSVSWYQQTPGQGLQFLFEYFSETQRNKGNFPGRFSGRQFSNSRSEMNVSTLELGDSALYLCASGAIGLAQETQYFGPGTRLLVL.

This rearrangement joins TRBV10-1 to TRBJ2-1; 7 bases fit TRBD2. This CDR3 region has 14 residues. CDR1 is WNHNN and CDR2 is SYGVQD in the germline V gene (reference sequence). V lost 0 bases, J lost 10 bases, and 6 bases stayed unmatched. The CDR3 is CASSESGAGVEQFF. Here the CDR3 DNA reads TGCGCCAGCAGTGAGTCGGGTGCGGGAGTAGAGCAGTTCTTC.

CDR3 DNA sequence: TGTGCCATCACCCGGGGGTCGGAGTCACCCCTCCACTTT. It is translated as CAITRGSESPLHF. This rearrangement joins TRBV10-3 to TRBJ1-6; tentatively, D is TRBD1 (5 bases). The germline V gene has CDR1 ENHRY and CDR2 SYGVKD. The CDR3 runs 13 residues. V lost 7 bases and J lost 10, with 14 bases in between.

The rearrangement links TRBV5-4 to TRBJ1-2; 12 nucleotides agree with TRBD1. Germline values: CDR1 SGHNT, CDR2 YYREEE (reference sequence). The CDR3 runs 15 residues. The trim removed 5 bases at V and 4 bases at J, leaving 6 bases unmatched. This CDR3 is CASRSGTGGGYGYTF. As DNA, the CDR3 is TGTGCCAGCAGATCCGGGACAGGGGGCGGCTATGGCTACACCTTC.

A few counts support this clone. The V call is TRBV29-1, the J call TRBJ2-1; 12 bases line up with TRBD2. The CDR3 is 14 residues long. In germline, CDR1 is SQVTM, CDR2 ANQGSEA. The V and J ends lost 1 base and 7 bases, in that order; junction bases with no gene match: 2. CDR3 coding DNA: TGCAGCGTTGAAGTGACTAGCGGGAGTAATGAGCAGTTCTTC. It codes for CSVEVTSGSNEQFF.

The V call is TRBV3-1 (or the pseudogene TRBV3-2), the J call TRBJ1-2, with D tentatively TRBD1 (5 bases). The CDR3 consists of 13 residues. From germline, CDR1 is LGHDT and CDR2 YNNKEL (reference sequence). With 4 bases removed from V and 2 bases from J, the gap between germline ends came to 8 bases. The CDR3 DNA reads TGTGCCAGCAGCCCCGGGGGGAACTATGGCTACACCTTC. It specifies CASSPGGNYGYTF.

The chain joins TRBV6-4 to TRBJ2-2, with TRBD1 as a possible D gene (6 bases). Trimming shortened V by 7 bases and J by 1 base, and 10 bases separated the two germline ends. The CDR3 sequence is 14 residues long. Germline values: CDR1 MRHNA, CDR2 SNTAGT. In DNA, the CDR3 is TGTGCCAGCACCCCGGACAGGAACACCGGGGAGCTGTTTTTT. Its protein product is CASTPDRNTGELFF.

As DNA, the CDR3 is TGTGCCAGCAGCCGGGGTAGCTCCTACAATGAGCAGTTCTTC. Translated: CASSRGSSYNEQFF. The chain couples TRBV6-6 to TRBJ2-1; weak D call: TRBD2 (5 bases). The CDR3 totals 14 residues. The germline V and J ends were trimmed by 6 bases and 0 bases, with 9 bases remaining between them. The germline gives CDR1 MNHNY, CDR2 SVGAGI (reference sequence).

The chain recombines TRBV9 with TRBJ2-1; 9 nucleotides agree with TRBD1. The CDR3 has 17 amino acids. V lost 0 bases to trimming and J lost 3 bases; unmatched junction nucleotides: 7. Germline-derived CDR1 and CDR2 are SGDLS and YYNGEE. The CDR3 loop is CASSVGSGTGYYNEQFF. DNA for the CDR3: TGTGCCAGCAGCGTAGGGTCCGGGACAGGGTACTACAATGAGCAGTTCTTC.

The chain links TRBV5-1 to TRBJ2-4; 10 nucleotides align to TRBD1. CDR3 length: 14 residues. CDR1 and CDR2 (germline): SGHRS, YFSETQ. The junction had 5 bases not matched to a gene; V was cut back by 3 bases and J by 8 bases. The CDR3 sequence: CASSSGTGDDIQYF. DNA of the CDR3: TGCGCCAGCAGCTCCGGGACAGGGGACGACATTCAGTACTTC.

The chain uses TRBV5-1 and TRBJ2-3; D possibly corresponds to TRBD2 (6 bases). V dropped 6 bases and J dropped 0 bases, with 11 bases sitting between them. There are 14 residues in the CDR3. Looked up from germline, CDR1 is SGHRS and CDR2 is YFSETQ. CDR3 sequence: CASTLGGSTDTQYF. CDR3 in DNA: TGCGCCAGCACCCTCGGAGGGAGCACAGATACGCAGTATTTT. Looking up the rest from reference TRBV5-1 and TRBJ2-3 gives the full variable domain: KAGVTQTPRYLIKTRGQQVTLSCSPISGHRSVSWYQQTPGQGLQFLFEYFSETQRNKGNFPGRFSGRQFSNSRSEMNVSTLELGDSALYLCASTLGGSTDTQYFGPGTRLTVL.

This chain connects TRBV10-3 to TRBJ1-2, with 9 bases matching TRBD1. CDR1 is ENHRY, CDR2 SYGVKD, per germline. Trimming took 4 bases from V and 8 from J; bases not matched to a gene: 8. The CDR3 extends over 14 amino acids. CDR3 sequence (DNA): TGTGCCATCAGTGCTGGACAGGGGACTGGGGGCTACACCTTC. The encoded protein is CAISAGQGTGGYTF.

This CDR3 is CASSPDRVGSQPQHF. The DNA for the CDR3 is TGTGCCAGCAGCCCGGACAGGGTGGGTAGTCAGCCCCAGCATTTT. The chain combines TRBV28 with TRBJ1-5; the match to TRBD1 covers 8 bases. V dropped 6 bases and J dropped 6; count of bases not matched to a gene: 10. Germline CDR1 and CDR2: MDHEN and SYDVKM. The CDR3 sequence is 15 residues long.

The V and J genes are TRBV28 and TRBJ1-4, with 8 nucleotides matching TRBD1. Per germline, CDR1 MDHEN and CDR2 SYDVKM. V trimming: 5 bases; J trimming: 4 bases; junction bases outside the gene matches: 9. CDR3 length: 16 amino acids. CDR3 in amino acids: CASSLPGQGNNEKLFF. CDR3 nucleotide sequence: TGTGCCAGCAGTCTCCCCGGACAGGGCAATAATGAAAAACTGTTTTTT. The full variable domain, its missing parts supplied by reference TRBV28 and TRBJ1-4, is DVKVTQSSRYLVKRTGEKVFLECVQDMDHENMFWYRQDPGLGLRLIYFSYDVKMKEKGDIPEGYSVSREKKERFSLILESASTNQTSMYLCASSLPGQGNNEKLFFGSGTQLSVL.

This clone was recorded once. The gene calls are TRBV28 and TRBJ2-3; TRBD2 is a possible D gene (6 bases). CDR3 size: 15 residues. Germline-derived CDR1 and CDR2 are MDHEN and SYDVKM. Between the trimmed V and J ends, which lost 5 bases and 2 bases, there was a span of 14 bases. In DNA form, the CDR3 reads TGTGCCAGCAGTCGGGCGCGGGGTTTCACAGATACGCAGTATTTT. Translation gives CASSRARGFTDTQYF.

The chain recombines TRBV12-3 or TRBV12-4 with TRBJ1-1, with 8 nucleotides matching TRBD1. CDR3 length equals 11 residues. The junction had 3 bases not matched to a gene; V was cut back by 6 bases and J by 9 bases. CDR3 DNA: TGTGCCAGCAGACGGACAGGGAAAGCTTTCTTT. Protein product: CASRRTGKAFF.

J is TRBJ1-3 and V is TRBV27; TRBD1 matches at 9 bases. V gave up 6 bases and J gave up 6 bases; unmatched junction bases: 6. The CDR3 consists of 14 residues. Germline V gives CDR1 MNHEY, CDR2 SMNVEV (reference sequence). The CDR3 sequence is CASSKQGAANTIYF. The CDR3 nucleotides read TGTGCCAGCAGCAAACAGGGGGCTGCAAACACCATATATTTT.

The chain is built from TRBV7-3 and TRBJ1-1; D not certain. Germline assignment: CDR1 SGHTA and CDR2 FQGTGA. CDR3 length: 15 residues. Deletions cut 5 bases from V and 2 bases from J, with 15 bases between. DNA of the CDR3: TGTGCCAGCAGCCCCTACGCGGCGGATAACACTGAAGCTTTCTTT. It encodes CASSPYAADNTEAFF.

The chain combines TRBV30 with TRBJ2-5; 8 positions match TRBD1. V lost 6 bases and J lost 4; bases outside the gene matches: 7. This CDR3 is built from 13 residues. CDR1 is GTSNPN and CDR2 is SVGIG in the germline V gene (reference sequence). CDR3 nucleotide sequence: TGTGCCTGCGGACAGGGAAAGGGAGAGACCCAGTACTTC. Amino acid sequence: CACGQGKGETQYF.

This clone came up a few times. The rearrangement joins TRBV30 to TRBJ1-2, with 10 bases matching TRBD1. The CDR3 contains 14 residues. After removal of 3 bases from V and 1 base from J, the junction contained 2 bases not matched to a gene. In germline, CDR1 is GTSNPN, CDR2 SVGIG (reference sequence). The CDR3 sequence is CAWSRTGGNYGYTF. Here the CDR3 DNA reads TGTGCCTGGAGCAGGACAGGGGGTAACTATGGCTACACCTTC. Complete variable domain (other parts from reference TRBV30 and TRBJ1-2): SQTIHQWPATLVQPVGSPLSLECTVEGTSNPNLYWYRQAAGRGLQLLFYSVGIGQISSEVPQNLSASRPQDRQFILSSKKLLLSDSGFYLCAWSRTGGNYGYTFGSGTRLTVV.

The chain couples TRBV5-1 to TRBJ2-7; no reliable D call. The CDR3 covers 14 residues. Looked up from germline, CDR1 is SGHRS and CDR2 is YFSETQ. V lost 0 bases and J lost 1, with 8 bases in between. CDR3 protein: CASSLDQVSYEQYF. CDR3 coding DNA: TGCGCCAGCAGCTTGGATCAGGTTTCCTACGAGCAGTACTTC.

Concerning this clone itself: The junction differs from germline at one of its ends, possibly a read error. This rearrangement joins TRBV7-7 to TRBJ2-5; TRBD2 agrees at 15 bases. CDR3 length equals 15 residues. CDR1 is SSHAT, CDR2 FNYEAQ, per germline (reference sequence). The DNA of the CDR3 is TGTGCTAGCAGTCGTGGACTAGCGGGGGGGGAGACCCAGTACTTC. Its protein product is CASSRGLAGGETQYF.